These T cell receptor beta chains were read from a single sample in a study of T cells after yellow fever vaccination. MiXCR, applied by TCRdb to the 5' RACE reads, yields one record per CDR3 protein. The table lists approximately 120,000 distinct CDR3 sequences, 7.4% of them singletons. Source: CD4+ T cells sorted from PBMCs, taken approximately 11 days after the first yellow fever vaccination. The receptor source for this set is a man aged 18 to 30 who received the YFV17D yellow fever vaccine. Both conserved end residues are part of each CDR3.

TRBJ2-7	TRBV7-6	CASSRASGGLSSYEQYF
TRBJ2-3	TRBV27	CASSPLRPGTSGGFWQYF
TRBJ2-5	TRBV19	CASSMAGGQETQYF
TRBJ2-7	TRBV20-1	CSARDPYPPYEQYF
TRBJ2-7	TRBV5-1	CASSDLTGSYEQYF
TRBJ1-4	TRBV4-3	CASSQGGTGLGNEKLFF
TRBJ1-1	TRBV5-1	CASSLAGYTEAFF
TRBJ2-1	TRBV12-3/TRBV12-4	CASSQFNEQFF
TRBJ2-1	TRBV5-1	CASSARGDVKSNEQFF
TRBJ2-1	TRBV15	CATSRFSGANFSDEQFF
TRBJ2-3	TRBV5-1	CASSLEGAQYF
TRBJ1-2	TRBV7-9	CASSPGGDSNYGYTF
TRBJ2-6	TRBV5-4	CASSLLGLRSGANVLTF
TRBJ2-7	TRBV27	CASSFGSSTAYEQYF
TRBJ2-2	TRBV5-4	CASRMGTSGFSNTGELFF
TRBJ2-5	TRBV4-3	CASSQAGGAWETQYF
TRBJ1-6	TRBV20-1	CSARPWDANSPLHF
TRBJ2-3	TRBV4-3	CASSQAPGPDTQYF
TRBJ1-4	TRBV7-2	CASSLNRGSNEKLFF
TRBJ1-1	TRBV12-3/TRBV12-4	CASSWTGTHTEAFF
TRBJ2-3	TRBV10-3	CAISGGPPLEGQYF
TRBJ2-5	TRBV12-3/TRBV12-4	CASSLKRRGQETQYF
TRBJ1-2	TRBV20-1	CSAVDTGGRGGGYTF
TRBJ1-1	TRBV6-2/TRBV6-3	CASSHGTEAFF
TRBJ2-7	TRBV7-2	CASIAWSGAPYEQYF
TRBJ2-5	TRBV5-1	CASRLTQETQYF
TRBJ1-5	TRBV20-1	CSAKDSNQPQHF
TRBJ2-1	TRBV10-3	CAIRVENYNEQFF
TRBJ2-2	TRBV7-2	CASSFRTAPGELFF
TRBJ2-5	TRBV2	CASSRETQYF
TRBJ2-1	TRBV6-5	CASSYGWDLYNEQFF
TRBJ1-1	TRBV5-5	CASTLDRYKTEAFF
TRBJ2-5	TRBV5-5	CASSPTSPQETQYF
TRBJ1-1	TRBV13	CASSPRSSTEAFF
TRBJ1-5	TRBV4-2	CASSRQDGNQPQHF
TRBJ1-2	TRBV5-5	CASSLAVYARDGYTF
TRBJ1-1	TRBV7-2	CASGRDRKNTEAFF
TRBJ2-3	TRBV5-1	CASSSPGDDTQYF
TRBJ1-1	TRBV20-1	CSARSGGRRDTEAFF
TRBJ2-3	TRBV13	CASSRETGAGTDTQYF
TRBJ1-3	TRBV27	CASSLDRQAGNTIYF
TRBJ2-5	TRBV29-1	CSADLAGETQYF
TRBJ2-3	TRBV5-1	CASSLARGTEGPDTQYF
TRBJ2-5	TRBV20-1	CSGGAGETQYF
TRBJ2-1	TRBV19	CASRRTSGKRQEQFF
TRBJ2-7	TRBV2	CASSEYGARVEQYF